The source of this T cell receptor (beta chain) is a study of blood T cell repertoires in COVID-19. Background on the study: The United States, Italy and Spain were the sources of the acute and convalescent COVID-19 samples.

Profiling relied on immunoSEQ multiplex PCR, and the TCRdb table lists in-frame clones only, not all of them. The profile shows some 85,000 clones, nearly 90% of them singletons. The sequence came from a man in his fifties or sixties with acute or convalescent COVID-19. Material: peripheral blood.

The CDR3 is CASSASGLSNTGELFF. CDR3 DNA sequence: TGTGCCAGCAGTGCCTCGGGACTCTCGAACACCGGGGAGCTGTTTTTT. V usage is TRBV2 and J usage is TRBJ2-2; TRBD2 might be the D (6 bases). Trimming stripped 4 bases from V and 0 bases from J, with 12 bases between. CDR1 SNHLY and CDR2 FYNNEI come from the germline V gene. The CDR3 spans 16 residues.